The 29 T cell receptor beta chains in this list originate from one sample, sequenced in a study of memory CD4+ T cells and cytomegalovirus serostatus. The sort gate was single viable CD3+CD4+CD8-CD45RO+ cells for memory CD4+ T cells. TCRdb's copy holds only in-frame clones and misses some; the assay was immunoSEQ multiplex PCR. The sample holds 60,000 to 70,000 clones, 60% to 85% seen once. Sequencing was performed on memory CD4+ T cells from blood. Source of these receptors: an adult in good health and CMV-seropositive.

The chain couples TRBV30 to TRBJ2-5; TRBD1 is a possible D gene (5 bases). Trimming took off 5 bases at V and 2 bases at J, with 15 bases between the two ends. Germline assignment: CDR1 GTSNPN and CDR2 SVGIG (reference sequence). This CDR3 has 14 residues. The CDR3 DNA reads TGTGCCTGGGGTAGACAGATAAAGCAAGAGACCCAGTACTTC. Its translation: CAWGRQIKQETQYF.

The chain links TRBV30 to TRBJ1-5; maybe TRBD1 (5 bases). Trimming stripped 1 base from V and 4 bases from J, with 8 bases between. Germline values: CDR1 GTSNPN, CDR2 SVGIG (reference sequence). This CDR3 spans 13 amino acids. The CDR3 DNA follows: TGTGCCTGGAGTGGGGGGGATAATCAGCCCCAGCATTTT. Its translation: CAWSGGDNQPQHF. The full variable domain, completed using reference TRBV30 and TRBJ1-5, is SQTIHQWPATLVQPVGSPLSLECTVEGTSNPNLYWYRQAAGRGLQLLFYSVGIGQISSEVPQNLSASRPQDRQFILSSKKLLLSDSGFYLCAWSGGDNQPQHFGDGTRLSIL.

This clone was picked up a small number of times. The gene calls are TRBV2 and TRBJ1-4; D is unresolved. In germline, CDR1 is SNHLY, CDR2 FYNNEI. V lost 1 base and J 7 bases, leaving 13 bases between the germline ends. This CDR3 has 15 residues. Here the CDR3 DNA reads TGTGCCAGCAGTGAAGACTGGGGTAGAGGTGAAAAACTGTTTTTT. This codes for CASSEDWGRGEKLFF.

The V and J genes are TRBV18 and TRBJ2-7; possible D gene TRBD1, 5 bases. There are 14 residues in the CDR3. V lost 3 bases to trimming and J lost 4 bases, with 13 bases between them. Germline loops: CDR1 KGHSH, CDR2 LQKENI. CDR3 nucleotide sequence: TGTGCCAGCTCACCCCGACAGAATATGTACGAGCAGTACTTC. It yields the protein CASSPRQNMYEQYF.

The chain couples TRBV21-1 to TRBJ1-3. TRBV21-1 is a pseudogene segment. The CDR3 runs 17 residues. The CDR3 region has the DNA TGTGCCAGCAGCAAAGAAGCCCGGGTCCGCTCTGGAAACACCATATATTTT. This encodes CASSKEARVRSGNTIYF.

This rearrangement joins TRBV28 to TRBJ1-5, with D unresolved. V was clipped by 5 bases and J by 9 bases, with 11 bases between them. The CDR3 contains 12 residues. Germline V CDR1 and CDR2: MDHEN, SYDVKM. CDR3 bases: TGTGCCAGCAGTCGTCCTATGGGGCCCCAGCATTTT. Its translation: CASSRPMGPQHF.

CDR3 nucleotides: TGTGCCAGCAGCCTCCGGGACACTTTGTATGGCTACACCTTC. Encoded protein: CASSLRDTLYGYTF. The V gene is TRBV7-2, the J gene TRBJ1-2, with D perhaps matching TRBD1 (6 bases). The CDR3 covers 14 residues. CDR1 SGHTA and CDR2 FQGNSA come from the germline V gene. The germline V and J ends were trimmed by 5 bases and 5 bases, with 15 bases remaining between them.

This CDR3 reads CSGGLAIGTDTQYF. The CDR3 region has the DNA TGCAGCGGGGGACTAGCTATTGGCACAGATACGCAGTATTTT. This sequence joins TRBV29-1 and TRBJ2-3; the match to TRBD2 covers 9 bases. Germline V lookup: CDR1 SQVTM, CDR2 ANQGSEA. V lost 7 bases to trimming and J lost 1 base; unmatched junction nucleotides: 6. This CDR3 spans 14 amino acids.

This sequence joins TRBV4-1 and TRBJ2-2; possibly TRBD2 for D (6 bases). Germline loops: CDR1 MGHRA, CDR2 YSYEKL. The germline V and J ends were trimmed by 1 base and 6 bases, with 18 bases remaining between them. There are 17 residues in the CDR3. CDR3 sequence: CASSQVNGGLAAGELFF. The CDR3 DNA follows: TGCGCCAGCAGCCAAGTAAATGGAGGGTTAGCGGCCGGGGAGCTGTTTTTT.

This chain joins TRBV7-8 and TRBJ1-3; a possible D gene is TRBD1 (5 bases). Trimming cost V 6 bases and J 0 bases, with 9 bases left between them. This CDR3 has 14 residues. From germline, CDR1 is SGHVS and CDR2 FQNEAQ. DNA for the CDR3: TGTGCCAGCAGGAGGGACCGCTCTGGAAACACCATATATTTT. Translated, it gives CASRRDRSGNTIYF.

This chain joins TRBV9 and TRBJ1-1; D is possibly TRBD1 (5 bases). The CDR3 spans 15 residues. Germline loops: CDR1 SGDLS, CDR2 YYNGEE. Trimming stripped 0 bases from V and 2 bases from J, with 11 bases between. This CDR3 reads CASSVEGTANTEAFF. The DNA for the CDR3 is TGTGCCAGCAGCGTAGAGGGGACGGCAAACACTGAAGCTTTCTTT.

CDR3 sequence reads: CASSFGGTDTQYF. The CDR3 nucleotides read TGTGCCAGCAGTTTTGGAGGGACCGATACGCAGTATTTT. The gene calls are TRBV28 and TRBJ2-3, with D possibly TRBD2 on 6 matching bases. Germline V gives CDR1 MDHEN, CDR2 SYDVKM. This CDR3 contains 13 residues. V was shortened by 3 bases and J by 6 bases, with 10 bases between the two germline ends.

This chain links TRBV7-9 with TRBJ2-3; 11 positions match TRBD2. CDR3 length: 17 amino acids. Germline V gene lookup returns CDR1 SEHNR and CDR2 FQNEAQ (reference sequence). The J segment lost 2 bases and the V segment lost 5 bases, leaving 9 bases of the junction unmatched. In DNA form, the CDR3 reads TGTGCCAGCAGCGGCGCGACTAGCGGGGACGACACAGATACGCAGTATTTT. Protein sequence: CASSGATSGDDTDTQYF. The complete variable domain, with remaining parts taken from reference TRBV7-9 and TRBJ2-3, reads DTGVSQNPRHKITKRGQNVTFRCDPISEHNRLYWYRQTLGQGPEFLTYFQNEAQLEKSRLLSDRFSAERPKGSFSTLEIQRTEQGDSAMYLCASSGATSGDDTDTQYFGPGTRLTVL.

The DNA for the CDR3 is TGTGCCATCAGCCGGGACAGGGTAAAAGAGACCCAGTACTTC. It translates to CAISRDRVKETQYF. V and J are TRBV10-3 and TRBJ2-5; 9 bases align to TRBD1. The J segment lost 3 bases and the V segment lost 6 bases, leaving 5 bases of the junction unmatched. The CDR3 is 14 amino acids. Germline V gives CDR1 ENHRY, CDR2 SYGVKD.

The chain is built from TRBV28 and TRBJ1-4, with a weak D call TRBD1 (6 bases). Trimming removed 3 bases from V and 6 bases from J, with 14 bases in between. The V gene's germline CDR1 is MDHEN and CDR2 SYDVKM. The CDR3 runs to 15 residues. CDR3 loop: CASSFPRGRDEKLFF. The CDR3 DNA reads TGTGCCAGCAGTTTCCCCCGGGGGCGGGATGAAAAACTGTTTTTT.

A single count supports this clone. The genes are TRBV6-1 and TRBJ2-5, with 10 bases lining up with TRBD1. Trimming cost V 7 bases and J 3 bases; bases outside gene matches: 5. The CDR3 covers 14 residues. CDR1 MNHNS and CDR2 SASEGT come from the germline V gene. The CDR3, as DNA: TGTGCCAGCAAGCTGGGACAGGGGAAAGAGACCCAGTACTTC. Translation: CASKLGQGKETQYF.

This chain connects TRBV7-2 to TRBJ2-7; 7 bases are shared with TRBD1. CDR3 size: 13 residues. The trim removed 4 bases at V and 5 bases at J, leaving 5 bases unmatched. Germline V gene sequence: CDR1 SGHTA, CDR2 FQGNSA. CDR3 in amino acids: CASSSGQTNEQYF. The CDR3 DNA sequence: TGTGCCAGCAGCTCGGGACAGACTAACGAGCAGTACTTC.

This clone has more than one count but fewer than ten. The chain carries TRBV30 and TRBJ1-1; possible D gene TRBD1, 6 bases. The germline CDR1 and CDR2 sequences are GTSNPN and SVGIG (reference sequence). The CDR3 sequence is 11 residues long. V lost 5 bases to trimming and J lost 10 bases, with 14 bases between them. CDR3 residues: CAWGGARAAFF. The CDR3 region has the DNA TGTGCCTGGGGGGGCGCGAGGGCAGCTTTCTTT. The full variable domain, completed using reference TRBV30 and TRBJ1-1, is SQTIHQWPATLVQPVGSPLSLECTVEGTSNPNLYWYRQAAGRGLQLLFYSVGIGQISSEVPQNLSASRPQDRQFILSSKKLLLSDSGFYLCAWGGARAAFFGQGTRLTVV.

The rearrangement uses TRBV27 and TRBJ1-1, with D hard to call. Per the germline V gene, CDR1 is MNHEY and CDR2 is SMNVEV (reference sequence). V was trimmed by 3 bases and J by 8 bases, leaving 13 bases between them. The CDR3 runs to 13 residues. This CDR3 reads CASSFPGDREAFF. In nucleotides, the CDR3 is TGTGCCAGCAGTTTCCCCGGGGATCGGGAAGCTTTCTTT.

The chain recombines TRBV7-2 with TRBJ1-1; TRBD1 matches at 7 bases. Trimming took 6 bases from V and 3 from J; bases not matched to a gene: 4. Germline V lookup: CDR1 SGHTA, CDR2 FQGNSA. The CDR3 covers 13 residues. CDR3 coding DNA: TGTGCCAGCAGAAACAGGGGATACACTGAAGCTTTCTTT. Its translation: CASRNRGYTEAFF.

This clone was counted between two and nine times. The chain couples TRBV28 to TRBJ1-1; D is unresolved. The CDR3 runs 12 residues. The V end lost 7 bases, the J end lost 0 bases, and 6 bases lay between the germline ends. CDR1 and CDR2 from the germline V gene are MDHEN and SYDVKM. CDR3 nucleotide sequence: TGTGCCAGCATCCATATGAACACTGAAGCTTTCTTT. It encodes CASIHMNTEAFF.

A few counts support this clone. The chain is built from TRBV20-1 and TRBJ1-1; perhaps TRBD1 as D (5 bases). V lost 8 bases and J lost 11, with 9 bases in between. Germline lookup yields CDR1 DFQATT and CDR2 SNEGSKA (reference sequence). The CDR3 runs to 8 residues. CDR3 sequence (DNA): TGCAGTCCGGGGCCCGCTTTCTTT. Translating it yields CSPGPAFF.

The V call is TRBV5-4, the J call TRBJ2-3; 9 positions match TRBD2. CDR3 size: 15 residues. V trimming: 4 bases; J trimming: 6 bases; junction bases outside the gene matches: 9. The germline V gene encodes CDR1 SGHNT and CDR2 YYREEE (reference sequence). CDR3 nucleotide sequence: TGTGCCAGCAGCCCGCAGGGACTAGCCTCCGATACGCAGTATTTT. As protein: CASSPQGLASDTQYF. Based on the CDR3 plus reference TRBV5-4 and TRBJ2-3, the full variable domain is ETGVTQSPTHLIKTRGQQVTLRCSSQSGHNTVSWYQQALGQGPQFIFQYYREEENGRGNFPPRFSGLQFPNYSSELNVNALELDDSALYLCASSPQGLASDTQYFGPGTRLTVL.

This clone has just a few counts. The chain recombines TRBV19 with TRBJ1-1, with a tentative D call TRBD1 (5 bases). This CDR3 is built from 13 residues. Germline values: CDR1 LNHDA, CDR2 SQIVND (reference sequence). Trimming pared 7 bases from V and 0 bases from J, leaving 9 bases between. CDR3 DNA sequence: TGTGCCAGTAAGAAGACAGTGAACACTGAAGCTTTCTTT. As protein: CASKKTVNTEAFF.

This clone turned up a few times. The genes are TRBV5-8 and TRBJ2-7, with 11 bases fitting TRBD1. The J segment lost 4 bases and the V segment lost 6 bases, leaving 12 bases of the junction unmatched. This CDR3 spans 16 amino acids. CDR1 is SGHTS, CDR2 YDEGEE, per germline. The CDR3 spells CASTPWGGQGAYEQYF. For the CDR3, the DNA is TGTGCCAGCACCCCGTGGGGTGGACAGGGGGCATACGAGCAGTACTTC.

This clone was picked up one time. This chain joins TRBV25-1 and TRBJ2-3; 9 nucleotides match TRBD1. The CDR3 is 13 residues long. Looked up from germline, CDR1 is MGHDK and CDR2 is SYGVNS. The V segment lost 10 bases and the J segment 2 bases; nucleotides outside the gene matches: 4. DNA of the CDR3: TGTGCCACCGGGACAGGGATCACAGATACGCAGTATTTT. Its protein is CATGTGITDTQYF. Variable domain in full (rest from reference TRBV25-1 and TRBJ2-3): EADIYQTPRYLVIGTGKKITLECSQTMGHDKMYWYQQDPGMELHLIHYSYGVNSTEKGDLSSESTVSRIRTEHFPLTLESARPSHTSQYLCATGTGITDTQYFGPGTRLTVL.

This clone appeared once. This chain links TRBV29-1 with TRBJ1-2; D not certain. Germline-derived CDR1 and CDR2 are SQVTM and ANQGSEA. V lost 0 bases and J lost 9, with 8 bases in between. The CDR3 has 11 amino acids. The CDR3: CSVEDRQSYTF. The CDR3, as DNA: TGCAGCGTTGAAGACAGGCAGAGCTACACCTTC.

This clone appeared once. CDR3 sequence: CASSRRGAGETQYF. Here the CDR3 DNA reads TGCGCCAGCAGCCGCCGGGGGGCTGGAGAGACCCAGTACTTC. The chain couples TRBV5-1 to TRBJ2-5; perhaps TRBD2 as D (7 bases). Germline V gene sequence: CDR1 SGHRS, CDR2 YFSETQ. The CDR3 runs to 14 residues. Between the trimmed V and J ends, which lost 4 bases and 4 bases, there was a span of 14 bases.

The chain uses TRBV30 and TRBJ2-1, with D possibly matching TRBD2 (5 bases). V dropped 0 bases and J dropped 2 bases, with 11 bases sitting between them. The V gene's germline CDR1 is GTSNPN and CDR2 SVGIG (reference sequence). The CDR3 spans 15 residues. The DNA of the CDR3 is TGTGCCTGGAGTGTAAGAGGGAGTCCCTACAATGAGCAGTTCTTC. Protein sequence: CAWSVRGSPYNEQFF.